The 20 T cell receptor beta chains presented below share a single source sample, sequenced in a study of breast tumors, draining lymph nodes, adjacent tissues. TCRdb passed the multiplex PCR reads through MiXCR, listing each CDR3 protein once. The sample carries 200,000 to 250,000 distinct CDR3 sequences, roughly a third recorded once. Breast cancer patients provided tissue from their axillary draining lymph nodes. The sequencing sample was made of axillary lymph node tissue. These receptors originate from a female donor with breast cancer. Some clones in this sample may be carry-over from other donors' samples.

The table lists this clonotype with many counts. This chain uses TRBV19 with TRBJ2-1; 12 bases are a match to TRBD2. There are 17 residues in the CDR3. CDR1 and CDR2 (germline): LNHDA, SQIVND (reference sequence). Losses at the gene ends were 5 bases for V and 9 bases for J; bases not matched to a gene: 14. This chain's CDR3 is CASSLRLAGEKGSEQFF. DNA of the CDR3: TGTGCCAGTAGTCTCCGACTAGCGGGGGAGAAAGGGAGTGAGCAGTTCTTC. Combining the CDR3 with reference TRBV19 and TRBJ2-1 gives the whole variable domain DGGITQSPKYLFRKEGQNVTLSCEQNLNHDAMYWYRQDPGQGLRLIYYSQIVNDFQKGDIAEGYSVSREKKESFPLTVTSAQKNPTAFYLCASSLRLAGEKGSEQFFGPGTRLTVL.

This clonotype was detected many times. This chain uses TRBV28 with TRBJ2-7, with TRBD1 identical over 10 bases. This CDR3 contains 15 residues. CDR1 MDHEN and CDR2 SYDVKM come from the germline V gene. The trim removed 4 bases at V and 3 bases at J, leaving 6 bases unmatched. CDR3 DNA: TGTGCCAGCAGTTACCCGACAGGGGGCCTCTACGAGCAGTACTTC. Protein product: CASSYPTGGLYEQYF. Based on the CDR3 plus reference TRBV28 and TRBJ2-7, the full variable domain is DVKVTQSSRYLVKRTGEKVFLECVQDMDHENMFWYRQDPGLGLRLIYFSYDVKMKEKGDIPEGYSVSREKKERFSLILESASTNQTSMYLCASSYPTGGLYEQYFGPGTRLTVT.

This clonotype was detected many times. This chain joins TRBV20-1 and TRBJ2-5; the D gene is possibly TRBD1 (5 bases). Trimming shortened V by 1 base and J by 3 bases, and 9 bases separated the two germline ends. The CDR3 sequence is 13 residues long. CDR1 DFQATT and CDR2 SNEGSKA come from the germline V gene (reference sequence). The DNA of the CDR3 is TGCAGTGCTAGAGGACCAGGGAAAGAGACCCAGTACTTC. Its translation is CSARGPGKETQYF.

This clonotype was counted ten times or more. The chain employs TRBV2 and TRBJ2-3; 11 bases map to TRBD2. The germline V gene has CDR1 SNHLY and CDR2 FYNNEI. The CDR3 runs 16 residues. V lost 4 bases, J lost 6 bases, and 9 bases stayed unmatched. The CDR3 DNA reads TGTGCCAGCAGTGGCCCGGGACTAGCGGTTTGGGATACGCAGTATTTT. Protein product: CASSGPGLAVWDTQYF.

Note on this clonotype: Possible read error: a much larger clone is one base away. The rearrangement joins TRBV19 to TRBJ2-3, with D maybe TRBD1 (6 bases). From germline, CDR1 is LNHDA and CDR2 SQIVND (reference sequence). The ends were cut back, 4 bases at V and 6 bases at J, with 14 bases in the middle. This CDR3 is 14 amino acids long. CDR3 protein: CASSTSEGVDTQYF. As DNA, the CDR3 is TGTGCCAGTAGTACGAGCGAGGGGGTTGATACGCAGTATTTT.

This sequence joins TRBV11-2 and TRBJ1-6; D perhaps matches TRBD1 (5 bases). Germline V gene data show CDR1 as SGHAT and CDR2 as FQNNGV. Trimming removed 3 bases from V and 0 bases from J, with 21 bases in between. This CDR3 contains 20 residues. The CDR3 sequence: CASSLMQGAGFCSYNSPLHF. CDR3 DNA: TGTGCCAGCAGCTTGATGCAGGGCGCAGGATTTTGCTCCTATAATTCACCCCTCCACTTT.

The rearrangement links TRBV18 to TRBJ2-7; TRBD1 matches 10 bases. Germline lookup yields CDR1 KGHSH and CDR2 LQKENI. V trimming: 4 bases; J trimming: 3 bases; junction bases outside the gene matches: 6. This CDR3 spans 15 amino acids. The CDR3 reads CASSRTGTGDYEQYF. CDR3 in DNA: TGTGCCAGCTCACGCACCGGGACAGGGGACTACGAGCAGTACTTC.

Note on this clonotype: This may be a read error: a much more frequent sequence differs by one nucleotide. The chain has TRBV6-1 and TRBJ2-3, with 10 bases lining up with TRBD2. This CDR3 is built from 15 residues. In germline, CDR1 is MNHNS, CDR2 SASEGT. CDR3 sequence reads: CASSVLAGSTGTQYF. The CDR3 DNA sequence: TGTGCCAGCAGCGTACTAGCGGGAAGCACAGGTACGCAGTATTTT.

This clonotype showed up many times. The CDR3 sequence: CASSRGLAIYNEQFF. The DNA for the CDR3 is TGCGCCAGCAGCCGGGGACTAGCGATCTACAATGAGCAGTTCTTC. The rearrangement links TRBV5-1 to TRBJ2-1; 10 nucleotides match TRBD2. Germline CDR1 is SGHRS and CDR2 is YFSETQ. CDR3 length: 15 amino acids. With V trimmed by 4 bases and J by 3 bases, 4 bases remained unmatched.

There are many counts of this clonotype. The gene calls are TRBV9 and TRBJ2-3; D may correspond to TRBD1 or TRBD2 (5 bases each). Germline V lookup: CDR1 SGDLS, CDR2 YYNGEE. V lost 3 bases and J lost 0, with 14 bases in between. The CDR3 extends over 16 amino acids. As DNA, the CDR3 is TGTGCCAGCAGCGCACTCGGGGCAGCGAGCACAGATACGCAGTATTTT. This translates into CASSALGAASTDTQYF.

In this sample, this clonotype turned up many times. The genes are TRBV12-3 or TRBV12-4 and TRBJ1-3; D unclear. The length of the CDR3 is 18 residues. The V end lost 7 bases, the J end lost 1 base, and 23 bases lay between the germline ends. The CDR3: CASNSPPGIVVSGNTIYF. DNA of the CDR3: TGTGCCAGCAACTCTCCTCCGGGGATTGTGGTTTCTGGAAACACCATATATTTT.

The chain combines TRBV7-2 with TRBJ2-7; D might be TRBD2 (6 bases). Trimming stripped 7 bases from V and 0 bases from J, with 10 bases between. CDR3 length equals 13 residues. Germline V gene sequence: CDR1 SGHTA, CDR2 FQGNSA. CDR3 coding DNA: TGTGCCAGCACCCCGGGGGTCTCCTACGAGCAGTACTTC. It specifies CASTPGVSYEQYF. Drawing the rest from reference TRBV7-2 and TRBJ2-7, the complete variable domain is GAGVSQSPSNKVTEKGKDVELRCDPISGHTALYWYRQSLGQGLEFLIYFQGNSAPDKSGLPSDRFSAERTGGSVSTLTIQRTQQEDSAVYLCASTPGVSYEQYFGPGTRLTVT.

The table lists this clonotype with many counts. The CDR3 coding sequence is TGTGCCAGCAGCCCGGTAGCGGGAGGGCCAGGGGAGCAGTTCTTC. Residues: CASSPVAGGPGEQFF. This chain connects TRBV7-6 to TRBJ2-1, with 11 bases lining up with TRBD2. Germline trimming cut 5 bases from V and 10 bases from J; bases unmatched to any gene: 10. CDR1 and CDR2 from the germline V gene are SGHVS and FNYEAQ. The CDR3 covers 15 residues.

The rearrangement uses TRBV6-5 and TRBJ2-1; a possible D gene is TRBD2 (6 bases). The CDR3 length is 14 residues. V was shortened by 2 bases and J by 9 bases, with 14 bases between the two germline ends. CDR1 is MNHEY, CDR2 SVGAGI, per germline. CDR3 nucleotides: TGTGCCAGCAGTTACGGTTACGGGAGAGGTGAGCAGTTCTTC. Its protein is CASSYGYGRGEQFF.

This clonotype is a singleton in its sample. The chain is built from TRBV12-5 and TRBJ1-5; D is unresolved. The V and J ends lost 1 base and 7 bases respectively, with 11 bases between them. The CDR3 covers 14 residues. Germline CDR1 is LGHNT and CDR2 is FRNRAP. CDR3 bases: TGTGCTAGTGGTTTGGAGTACGTAGGACAGCCCCAGCATTTT. Its translation is CASGLEYVGQPQHF.

A few counts support this clonotype. This chain links TRBV20-1 with TRBJ2-3, with TRBD2 matching over 10 bases. V shed 3 bases, J shed 5 bases, and the junction held 11 bases outside the gene matches. The CDR3 consists of 16 residues. CDR1 is DFQATT, CDR2 SNEGSKA, per germline (reference sequence). The CDR3 loop is CSARGILAGAGDTQYF. The CDR3 coding sequence is TGCAGTGCTAGGGGGATTCTAGCGGGAGCAGGAGATACGCAGTATTTT.

This clonotype has only one observation. The chain joins TRBV15 to TRBJ1-6; D unclear. V lost 7 bases and J lost 10, with 5 bases in between. The CDR3 runs 10 residues. Germline lookup yields CDR1 LNHNV and CDR2 YYDKDF (reference sequence). The DNA for the CDR3 is TGTGCCACCAAACACTCACCCCTCCACTTT. It translates to CATKHSPLHF.

There are many counts of this clonotype. The chain combines TRBV7-8 with TRBJ2-1; 9 bases are shared with TRBD2. With V trimmed by 3 bases and J by 7 bases, 7 bases remained unmatched. Germline V gene data show CDR1 as SGHVS and CDR2 as FQNEAQ. This CDR3 has 15 amino acids. The CDR3 coding sequence is TGTGCCAGCAGCTTCATGGTAGCGGGGGAGAATGAGCAGTTCTTC. It yields the protein CASSFMVAGENEQFF.

The sample holds many counts of this clonotype. The chain employs TRBV20-1 and TRBJ2-3; TRBD2 matches 7 bases. The V and J ends lost 5 bases and 7 bases, in that order; junction bases with no gene match: 9. CDR1 DFQATT and CDR2 SNEGSKA come from the germline V gene (reference sequence). This CDR3 spans 13 amino acids. The CDR3 here is CSASPGEGNTQYF. The CDR3 DNA reads as TGCAGTGCTTCGCCTGGGGAGGGAAATACGCAGTATTTT.

Remarks on this clonotype: This sequence may be a read error, since a much larger clone differs from it by one base. The gene calls are TRBV6-1 and TRBJ2-7, with D unclear. The CDR3 is 16 amino acids. Germline V gene lookup returns CDR1 MNHNS and CDR2 SASEGT. The CDR3 loop is CAGSPWIAGSGSEQYF. As DNA, the CDR3 is TGTGCCGGCAGCCCTTGGATTGCTGGCTCAGGATCCGAGCAGTACTTC.